This T cell receptor beta chain was documented in a study of T cell responses to AZD1222 COVID-19 vaccine. For the study at large: Pooled together were second doses at about 4 or about 12 weeks. The study, taken as a whole, reports: Once two AZD1222 doses were given, Spike-specific TCR breadth and depth went up. Spike-wide coverage was observed for vaccine-associated CD4 TCRs, with dominant responses at 160-218 and 743-854. Per reports, nearly half of all spike-specific TCRs target regions that are unmutated in variants.

With respect to this clone: Its antigen is not known.

Profiled with immunoSEQ multiplex PCR; TCRdb holds only in-frame clones, not every one. Among about 140,000 clones listed, roughly 90% were seen once. The germline V gene has CDR1 MRHNA and CDR2 SNTAGT. This CDR3 has 13 amino acids. The ends were cut back, 5 bases at V and 3 bases at J, with 9 bases in the middle. The TCR originated in an adult in good health. This chain links TRBV6-4 with TRBJ2-3, with a possible D match to TRBD1 (6 bases). This specimen consisted of peripheral blood, obtained on day 0 of AZD1222 vaccination. CDR3 loop: CASSTGQTDTQYF. The CDR3 bases are TGTGCCAGCAGTACCGGACAGACAGATACGCAGTATTTT.